These T cell receptor beta chains were read from a single sample in a study of CD8+CD57+ T cells in acquired aplastic anemia. TCRdb reprocessed the reads via MiXCR and lists one record per CDR3 protein. The profile shows about 170,000 distinct CDR3 sequences, approximately 60% of them singletons. Sequenced material: sorted CD4+, CD8+, or CD8+CD57+ T cells (not recorded which) from PBMCs. Source of these receptors: a human donor in good health. The CDR3 runs from the conserved cysteine through the conserved F or W. Each record gives: V gene, J gene, clone size, D gene, CDR3 DNA, CDR3 protein. A D gene is named only where the DNA matches it firmly. Size tells how often a clone was seen (once, few, many) or the class of an expanded clone, and some rows leave it out.

v_gene: TRBV7-2; j_gene: TRBJ1-1; abundance: -; d_gene: -; CDR3nt: TGTGCCAGCAGCTTATGGGGGGGCGTTGGAGCTTTCTTT; CDR3aa: CASSLWGGVGAFF
v_gene: TRBV7-2; j_gene: TRBJ2-7; abundance: once; d_gene: TRBD2; CDR3nt: TGTGCCAGCAGTCGCGGTCGGGGGAGGGGCTCCTACGAGCAGTACTTC; CDR3aa: CASSRGRGRGSYEQYF
v_gene: TRBV9; j_gene: TRBJ2-5; abundance: -; d_gene: -; CDR3nt: TGTGCCAGCAGCGTAGCTGGGGGAGCTAGAACACCCCCGGGGCAAGAGACCCAGTACTTC; CDR3aa: CASSVAGGARTPPGQETQYF
v_gene: TRBV4-1; j_gene: TRBJ2-7; abundance: -; d_gene: TRBD2; CDR3nt: TGCGCCAGCAGCCAAGGACTAGCGAACTCCTACGAGCAGTACTTC; CDR3aa: CASSQGLANSYEQYF
v_gene: TRBV5-1; j_gene: TRBJ1-1; abundance: once; d_gene: TRBD1; CDR3nt: TGCGCCAGCACTAAGACAGGGGAAAACACTGAAGCTTTCTTT; CDR3aa: CASTKTGENTEAFF
v_gene: TRBV7-9; j_gene: TRBJ1-5; abundance: -; d_gene: TRBD1; CDR3nt: TGTGCCAGCAGCTGGGAGACAGGGGATTCAACGCGCAATCAGCCCCAGCATTTT; CDR3aa: CASSWETGDSTRNQPQHF
v_gene: TRBV5-1; j_gene: TRBJ2-1; abundance: -; d_gene: TRBD2; CDR3nt: TGCGCCAGCAGCCCGGGGGGGTGGGGCGTGAATGAGCAGTTCTTC; CDR3aa: CASSPGGWGVNEQFF
v_gene: TRBV20-1; j_gene: TRBJ2-5; abundance: -; d_gene: TRBD2; CDR3nt: TGCAGTGCTAGGTCAGCAGGACTAGCGGGGAGTCCCCAAGAGACCCAGTACTTC; CDR3aa: CSARSAGLAGSPQETQYF
v_gene: TRBV10-2; j_gene: TRBJ1-5; abundance: -; d_gene: -; CDR3nt: TGCGCCAGCAGGGCTCCAGGCGCCCCCCAGCATTTT; CDR3aa: CASRAPGAPQHF
v_gene: TRBV24-1; j_gene: TRBJ2-3; abundance: few; d_gene: TRBD1; CDR3nt: TGTGCCACCAGTGCACTAAGGGGGCCTGAAGAGGATACGCAGTATTTT; CDR3aa: CATSALRGPEEDTQYF
v_gene: TRBV29-1; j_gene: TRBJ2-7; abundance: few; d_gene: -; CDR3nt: TGCAGCGTGCATGACCTATACGAGCAGTACTTC; CDR3aa: CSVHDLYEQYF
v_gene: TRBV7-2; j_gene: TRBJ1-1; abundance: few; d_gene: -; CDR3nt: TGTGCCAGCAGCCCCACTGGGGGGAAGGTGAACACTGAAGCTTTCTTT; CDR3aa: CASSPTGGKVNTEAFF
v_gene: TRBV9; j_gene: TRBJ2-7; abundance: -; d_gene: -; CDR3nt: TGTGCCAGCAGTGGGCAGGGAGGTCCCTACGAGCAGTACTTC; CDR3aa: CASSGQGGPYEQYF
v_gene: TRBV7-9; j_gene: TRBJ1-2; abundance: few; d_gene: -; CDR3nt: TGTGCCAGCAGCTTAGGAGGGGGAGGCTACACCTTC; CDR3aa: CASSLGGGGYTF
v_gene: TRBV29-1; j_gene: TRBJ1-2; abundance: -; d_gene: -; CDR3nt: TGCAGCGTTGAAGATCAGGGCGGAGGGGGACACTATGACTACACCTTC; CDR3aa: CSVEDQGGGGHYDYTF
v_gene: TRBV15; j_gene: TRBJ1-6; abundance: -; d_gene: TRBD1; CDR3nt: TGTGCCACCAGCCCTAGGACAGGGGGGAATTCACCCCTCCACTTT; CDR3aa: CATSPRTGGNSPLHF
v_gene: TRBV5-1; j_gene: TRBJ1-6; abundance: -; d_gene: -; CDR3nt: TGCGCCAGCAGCTTGGGGGAATCACCCCTCCACTTT; CDR3aa: CASSLGESPLHF
v_gene: TRBV7-7; j_gene: TRBJ1-3; abundance: -; d_gene: TRBD1; CDR3nt: TGTGCCAGCAGCCCCGGGACAGGGTTAGGGGGAAACACCATATATTTT; CDR3aa: CASSPGTGLGGNTIYF
v_gene: TRBV29-1; j_gene: TRBJ2-1; abundance: -; d_gene: TRBD1; CDR3nt: TGCAACGTACATACAGGGGACGCTCAGGAGCAGTTCTTC; CDR3aa: CNVHTGDAQEQFF
v_gene: TRBV7-2; j_gene: TRBJ2-5; abundance: -; d_gene: TRBD2; CDR3nt: TGTGCCAGCAGCCAAGGGAGCGGGAGTGGTCAAGAGACCCAGTACTTC; CDR3aa: CASSQGSGSGQETQYF
v_gene: TRBV5-1; j_gene: TRBJ2-3; abundance: -; d_gene: -; CDR3nt: TGTGCCAGCAGCTTGGGAGTTGGGAACCCAGATACGCAGTATTTT; CDR3aa: CASSLGVGNPDTQYF
v_gene: TRBV15; j_gene: TRBJ2-3; abundance: -; d_gene: -; CDR3nt: TGTGCCACCAGCAGAGGTGTCGGGACTAGCACAGATACGCAGTATTTT; CDR3aa: CATSRGVGTSTDTQYF
v_gene: TRBV29-1; j_gene: TRBJ1-1; abundance: -; d_gene: -; CDR3nt: TGCAGCGTTGGAGGCGGGGGGGGCACTGAAGCTTTCTTT; CDR3aa: CSVGGGGGTEAFF
v_gene: TRBV30; j_gene: TRBJ2-7; abundance: many; d_gene: -; CDR3nt: TGTGCCTGGCAGGACAGCTCCTACGAGCAGTACTTC; CDR3aa: CAWQDSSYEQYF
v_gene: TRBV5-1; j_gene: TRBJ2-5; abundance: many; d_gene: TRBD2; CDR3nt: TGCGCCAGCAGCTTGTCAGCGGGAGGCCAGGAGACCCAGTACTTC; CDR3aa: CASSLSAGGQETQYF
v_gene: TRBV7-2; j_gene: TRBJ2-1; abundance: -; d_gene: TRBD1; CDR3nt: TGTGCCAGCAGCCAAACAGGGGGCGCAAATAATGAGCAGTTCTTC; CDR3aa: CASSQTGGANNEQFF
v_gene: TRBV5-4; j_gene: TRBJ1-3; abundance: once; d_gene: TRBD1; CDR3nt: TGTGCCAGCAGTTTTGACAGGGCGGGCAACACCATATATTTT; CDR3aa: CASSFDRAGNTIYF
v_gene: TRBV25-1; j_gene: TRBJ2-7; abundance: -; d_gene: -; CDR3nt: TGTGCCAGTGCCGAGGATTGGGCCTACGAGCAGTACTTC; CDR3aa: CASAEDWAYEQYF
v_gene: TRBV10-2; j_gene: TRBJ1-5; abundance: many; d_gene: -; CDR3nt: TGCGCCAGCAGTGAGTTTTTGTCAGGCGAGCAGCCCCAGCATTTT; CDR3aa: CASSEFLSGEQPQHF
v_gene: TRBV7-8; j_gene: TRBJ2-7; abundance: -; d_gene: -; CDR3nt: TGTGCCAGCAGCCCTTTAAACCTGCTCTCCTACGAGCAGTACTTC; CDR3aa: CASSPLNLLSYEQYF
v_gene: TRBV15; j_gene: TRBJ1-2; abundance: once; d_gene: -; CDR3nt: TGTGCCACCAGCAGAGAGGCAGGGCCTAACTATGGCTACACCTTC; CDR3aa: CATSREAGPNYGYTF
v_gene: TRBV27; j_gene: TRBJ1-4; abundance: -; d_gene: -; CDR3nt: TGTGCCAGCTCGTCCGTGGCCACTAATGAAAAACTGTTTTTT; CDR3aa: CASSSVATNEKLFF
v_gene: TRBV7-9; j_gene: TRBJ2-7; abundance: -; d_gene: TRBD1; CDR3nt: TGTGCCAGCAGCCTAGGGACAGGGGGCAATTTCTACGAGCAGTACTTC; CDR3aa: CASSLGTGGNFYEQYF
v_gene: TRBV28; j_gene: TRBJ2-2; abundance: -; d_gene: -; CDR3nt: TGTGCCAGCAGTTTCGCGGCCGGGGAGCTGTTTTTT; CDR3aa: CASSFAAGELFF
v_gene: TRBV19; j_gene: TRBJ1-2; abundance: -; d_gene: TRBD1; CDR3nt: TGTGCCAGTAGTATTGATCTAGGGGGCGCCTATGGCTACACCTTC; CDR3aa: CASSIDLGGAYGYTF
v_gene: TRBV19; j_gene: TRBJ2-3; abundance: many; d_gene: -; CDR3nt: TGTGCCAGTAGCGGGAGAGGCGGAGATACGCAGTATTTT; CDR3aa: CASSGRGGDTQYF
v_gene: TRBV30; j_gene: TRBJ1-5; abundance: few; d_gene: -; CDR3nt: TGTGCCTGGAGTTGGGGGATGGGCAATCAGCCCCAGCATTTT; CDR3aa: CAWSWGMGNQPQHF
v_gene: TRBV6-1; j_gene: TRBJ1-6; abundance: -; d_gene: -; CDR3nt: TGTGCCAGCAGTGAAGGGGGGTTTGATTCACCCCTCCACTTT; CDR3aa: CASSEGGFDSPLHF
v_gene: TRBV24-1; j_gene: TRBJ2-7; abundance: once; d_gene: -; CDR3nt: TGTGCCACCAGTGATGTGACCGGCGAGCAGTACTTC; CDR3aa: CATSDVTGEQYF
v_gene: TRBV7-9; j_gene: TRBJ2-1; abundance: once; d_gene: -; CDR3nt: TGTGCCAGCAGCTTAGGGTCACGCGCGTTGGGTAATGAGCAGTTCTTC; CDR3aa: CASSLGSRALGNEQFF
v_gene: TRBV7-9; j_gene: TRBJ2-7; abundance: few; d_gene: -; CDR3nt: TGTGCCAGCAGCTTAGCGGGGGGCAACGAGCAGTACTTC; CDR3aa: CASSLAGGNEQYF
v_gene: TRBV20-1; j_gene: TRBJ2-1; abundance: once; d_gene: TRBD2; CDR3nt: TGCAGTGCTAGAGAGGGGACTAGCGGGATATACGAGCAGTTCTTC; CDR3aa: CSAREGTSGIYEQFF
v_gene: TRBV7-9; j_gene: TRBJ1-2; abundance: -; d_gene: -; CDR3nt: TGTGCCAGCAGCTCTTCGGACACGTATGGCTACACCTTC; CDR3aa: CASSSSDTYGYTF
v_gene: TRBV7-9; j_gene: TRBJ2-1; abundance: -; d_gene: TRBD2; CDR3nt: TGTGCCAGCAGAGAGCGGGGGAGCTCCTACAATGAGCAGTTCTTC; CDR3aa: CASRERGSSYNEQFF
v_gene: TRBV5-1; j_gene: TRBJ1-4; abundance: -; d_gene: TRBD1; CDR3nt: TGCGCCAGCAGCTCCTGGGACAGGAAGGGCGAAAAACTGTCTTTT; CDR3aa: CASSSWDRKGEKLSF
v_gene: TRBV15; j_gene: TRBJ2-5; abundance: -; d_gene: -; CDR3nt: TGTGCCACCAGCAGAGATGTAGAGACCCAGTACTTC; CDR3aa: CATSRDVETQYF
v_gene: TRBV2; j_gene: TRBJ2-7; abundance: -; d_gene: -; CDR3nt: TGTGCCAGAAGTCCCGACGGGGCTCCCTACGAGCAGTACTTC; CDR3aa: CARSPDGAPYEQYF
v_gene: TRBV2; j_gene: TRBJ1-3; abundance: -; d_gene: -; CDR3nt: TGTGCCAGCAGTGAAGTCGCGGGAAACACCATAAATTTT; CDR3aa: CASSEVAGNTINF
v_gene: TRBV20-1; j_gene: TRBJ1-1; abundance: -; d_gene: -; CDR3nt: TGCAGTGCCCCGGACGGGAACACTGAAGCTTTCTTT; CDR3aa: CSAPDGNTEAFF
v_gene: TRBV2; j_gene: TRBJ1-1; abundance: -; d_gene: -; CDR3nt: TGTGCCAGCAGTTCACGGACAGTGAACACTGAAGCTTTCTTT; CDR3aa: CASSSRTVNTEAFF
v_gene: TRBV10-3; j_gene: TRBJ1-1; abundance: -; d_gene: TRBD1; CDR3nt: TGTGCCAGCAGTTACTCGATAGGGACAGCTGAAGCTTTCTTT; CDR3aa: CASSYSIGTAEAFF
v_gene: TRBV10-3; j_gene: TRBJ2-5; abundance: once; d_gene: TRBD2; CDR3nt: TGTGCCATCAGTGTTAGCGGGGGCGCAGAGGGTGTGTACTTC; CDR3aa: CAISVSGGAEGVYF
v_gene: TRBV24-1; j_gene: TRBJ2-5; abundance: -; d_gene: -; CDR3nt: TGTGCCACCAGTGACTCTGGGCCTTCAGAGACCCAGTACTTC; CDR3aa: CATSDSGPSETQYF
v_gene: TRBV9; j_gene: TRBJ1-6; abundance: -; d_gene: -; CDR3nt: TGTGCCAGCGGGTACGAGTCGGACCCGGGCGGTTCACCCCTCCACTTT; CDR3aa: CASGYESDPGGSPLHF